Reported below is one TCR beta chain. This same CDR3 is encoded by further DNA sequences in the sample. TCRdb keeps only in-frame clones here, not all; method: immunoSEQ multiplex PCR. The data show around 980,000 clones, with around 78% seen just once and 0.55% to 0.7% held by the top ten. The CDR3 spans 15 residues. V lost 0 bases and J 1 base, leaving 5 bases between the germline ends. CDR1 is SGHRS and CDR2 is YFSETQ in the germline V gene. Memory CD4+ cells were the fraction left after CD45RA+ naive selection. This sample was taken from a study of shared clonotypes between healthy human individuals.

The chain links TRBV5-1 to TRBJ2-6; D is unclear. This sequence was found in a man between 18 and 29 years old in good health. Some clones in this sample may be carry-over from other donors' samples. The specimen was memory CD4+ T cells from PBMCs. The subset was: CD45RA-negative fraction. Here the CDR3 reads CASSLGSSGANVLTF. Here the CDR3 DNA reads TGCGCCAGCAGCTTGGGCTCTTCTGGGGCCAACGTCCTGACTTTC.